The 32 T cell receptor beta chains given below trace back to one sample, sequenced in a study of Graves' ophthalmopathy and Graves' hyperthyroidism. The authors amplified TCR beta CDR3 regions from RNA transcripts. The library came from an HTBI-primed first-round RT-PCR and a second-round multiplex PCR. TCRdb re-called the multiplex PCR reads through MiXCR, storing one row per CDR3 protein. Altogether 150,000 to 200,000 distinct CDR3 sequences are present, 35% to 45% being singletons, with the ten largest covering 8% to 9%. The material sequenced was peripheral blood. The receptors here all came from a man aged 25 to 40 with Graves' ophthalmopathy.

This clonotype was seen repeatedly, ten times or more. The gene calls are TRBV25-1 and TRBJ1-1, with a weak D call TRBD1 (5 bases). The germline gives CDR1 MGHDK, CDR2 SYGVNS. The V end lost 5 bases, the J end lost 7 bases, and 11 bases lay between the germline ends. The CDR3 contains 12 residues. The CDR3 bases are TGTGCCAGCAGTTATGGGGCCCTTGAAGCTTTCTTT. It encodes CASSYGALEAFF.

This clonotype was counted ten times or more. The chain combines TRBV30 with TRBJ2-7; 8 bases are a match to TRBD1. The CDR3 loop spans 14 amino acids. The V segment lost 0 bases and the J segment 4 bases; nucleotides outside the gene matches: 5. Germline V CDR1 and CDR2: GTSNPN, SVGIG (reference sequence). CDR3 sequence: CAWSVDRAIYEQYF. DNA of the CDR3: TGTGCCTGGAGTGTGGACAGGGCTATTTACGAGCAGTACTTC.

This clonotype occurred many times. The chain joins TRBV6-2 or TRBV6-3 to TRBJ2-7; no clear D gene. V was clipped by 2 bases and J by 4 bases, with 6 bases between them. Per the germline V gene, CDR1 is MNHEY and CDR2 is SVGEGT. The CDR3 has 12 residues. The CDR3 nucleotides are TGTGCCAGCAGTTACGGGATGTACGAGCAGTACTTC. This encodes CASSYGMYEQYF.

The chain has TRBV28 and TRBJ2-7; D remains ambiguous. V lost 2 bases, J lost 9 bases, and 17 bases lay in between. The germline V gene encodes CDR1 MDHEN and CDR2 SYDVKM. The CDR3 has 14 amino acids. CDR3 nucleotide sequence: TGTGCCAGCAGTTTAATCCGGAACCCTTTGGGGCAGTACTTC. Translated: CASSLIRNPLGQYF.

The gene calls are TRBV15 and TRBJ1-2; TRBD1 might be the D (6 bases). Trimming took off 1 base at V and 2 bases at J, with 17 bases between the two ends. Germline assignment: CDR1 LNHNV and CDR2 YYDKDF (reference sequence). CDR3 length: 17 amino acids. The CDR3 loop is CATSRGEGVAGNYGYTF. The CDR3, as DNA: TGTGCCACCAGCAGAGGAGAGGGGGTCGCGGGGAACTATGGCTACACCTTC.

This clonotype was seen repeatedly, ten times or more. V gene TRBV20-1 combines with J gene TRBJ2-1, with no clear D. There are 16 residues in the CDR3. Deletions cut 3 bases from V and 8 bases from J, with 23 bases between. Germline V CDR1 and CDR2: DFQATT, SNEGSKA (reference sequence). The DNA of the CDR3 is TGCAGTGCTAGGCGGTACGACTCCCCGTTGTTTTATGAGCAGTTCTTC. This sequence encodes CSARRYDSPLFYEQFF.

The chain recombines TRBV12-3 or TRBV12-4 with TRBJ1-1; D not certain. The V end was cut by 9 bases, the J end by 0 bases, with 11 bases between. The CDR3 has 13 amino acids. In DNA form, the CDR3 reads TGTGCCAGTCAGTCCAGCATGAACACTGAAGCTTTCTTT. This codes for CASQSSMNTEAFF.

The J gene is TRBJ2-7, the V gene TRBV6-2 or TRBV6-3, with D possibly being TRBD1 (6 bases). The CDR3 runs 15 residues. Trimming shortened V by 8 bases and J by 2 bases, and 19 bases separated the two germline ends. Per germline, CDR1 MNHEY and CDR2 SVGEGT. DNA of the CDR3: TGTGCCAGCTTGGGCCGAGCCAGGGGACCCTACGAGCAGTACTTC. This sequence encodes CASLGRARGPYEQYF.

The chain is built from TRBV12-3 or TRBV12-4 and TRBJ2-5; perhaps TRBD1 as D (5 bases). Trimming removed 4 bases at V and 5 bases at J, with 11 bases between. The CDR3 runs to 13 residues. DNA of the CDR3: TGTGCCAGCAGTTGGACACCGAGGGAGACCCAGTACTTC. Its protein is CASSWTPRETQYF.

The J gene is TRBJ2-5, the V gene TRBV12-5; D call uncertain. The germline V gene has CDR1 LGHNT and CDR2 FRNRAP. This CDR3 is built from 12 residues. V was shortened by 6 bases and J by 1 base, with 6 bases between the two germline ends. CDR3 amino acids: CASGQSQETQYF. The CDR3 coding sequence is TGTGCTAGTGGCCAGAGCCAAGAGACCCAGTACTTC.

J is TRBJ2-7 and V is TRBV7-8; 9 nucleotides agree with TRBD2. V was pared by 7 bases and J by 2 bases, with 9 bases of the junction left unmatched. This CDR3 spans 15 amino acids. The V gene's germline CDR1 is SGHVS and CDR2 FQNEAQ. The CDR3 DNA reads as TGTGCCAGCACGAGAGGGCTAGCGGGAACCTACGAGCAGTACTTC. This encodes CASTRGLAGTYEQYF.

This clonotype showed up just a few times. V gene TRBV28 combines with J gene TRBJ1-1, with 10 bases matching TRBD1. Germline values: CDR1 MDHEN, CDR2 SYDVKM. V gave up 5 bases and J gave up 4 bases; unmatched junction bases: 4. The CDR3 spans 14 residues. The CDR3 DNA is TGTGCCAGCAGTGCCGGACAGGGGGTCACTGAAGCTTTCTTT. Translated: CASSAGQGVTEAFF.

This clonotype was seen at least ten times. The rearrangement links TRBV12-3 or TRBV12-4 to TRBJ1-3; unclear D gene. V was trimmed by 8 bases and J by 2 bases, leaving 13 bases between them. This CDR3 contains 14 residues. The CDR3 region is CASWLSGPGNTIYF. In nucleotides, the CDR3 is TGTGCCAGCTGGCTTTCTGGTCCTGGAAACACCATATATTTT.

The rearrangement links TRBV6-1 to TRBJ2-7; D remains unclear. Germline CDR1 MNHNS, CDR2 SASEGT. V was shortened by 7 bases and J by 6 bases, with 16 bases between the two germline ends. The length of the CDR3 is 13 residues. CDR3 nucleotides: TGTGCCAGCATCGACCCCCCGGTCGGCGAGCAGTACTTC. Translation: CASIDPPVGEQYF.

This clonotype showed up many times. The rearrangement uses TRBV19 and TRBJ1-2, with 7 nucleotides matching TRBD1. In germline, CDR1 is LNHDA, CDR2 SQIVND (reference sequence). The V segment lost 2 bases and the J segment 8 bases; nucleotides outside the gene matches: 17. This CDR3 is built from 17 residues. DNA of the CDR3: TGTGCCAGTAGTATAAAACCTGTGGGCAGGGGGGTCAGCGGCTACACCTTC. It translates to CASSIKPVGRGVSGYTF. Complete variable domain (other parts from reference TRBV19 and TRBJ1-2): DGGITQSPKYLFRKEGQNVTLSCEQNLNHDAMYWYRQDPGQGLRLIYYSQIVNDFQKGDIAEGYSVSREKKESFPLTVTSAQKNPTAFYLCASSIKPVGRGVSGYTFGSGTRLTVV.

This clonotype occurred many times. The V and J genes are TRBV30 and TRBJ1-2; 11 bases agree with TRBD1. Germline V CDR1 and CDR2: GTSNPN, SVGIG (reference sequence). After removal of 0 bases from V and 4 bases from J, the junction contained 1 base not matched to a gene. This CDR3 contains 14 residues. CDR3 nucleotides: TGTGCCTGGAGTGTCGGGACAGGGGGCTATGGCTACACCTTC. It yields the protein CAWSVGTGGYGYTF.

In this sample, this clonotype turned up many times. This chain connects TRBV9 to TRBJ1-3; 7 bases are shared with TRBD1. This CDR3 comprises 15 residues. Germline V gene data show CDR1 as SGDLS and CDR2 as YYNGEE. J gave up 4 bases and V 3 bases, and 7 bases lay outside the gene matches. CDR3 protein: CASSAGGGPGNTIYF. The CDR3 nucleotides are TGTGCCAGCAGCGCAGGAGGGGGCCCGGGAAACACCATATATTTT.

This clonotype was observed many times. The chain uses TRBV29-1 and TRBJ1-2, with 8 bases fitting TRBD1. The CDR3 consists of 11 residues. CDR1 SQVTM and CDR2 ANQGSEA come from the germline V gene. V lost 7 bases to trimming and J lost 11 bases; unmatched junction nucleotides: 9. The CDR3 region has the DNA TGCAGCGCCGACGGACAGGGAGAGTACACCTTC. It encodes CSADGQGEYTF.

The V and J genes are TRBV12-3 or TRBV12-4 and TRBJ1-2; the D gene is possibly TRBD1 (6 bases). Trimming removed 6 bases from V and 2 bases from J, with 13 bases in between. The CDR3 is 14 residues long. The DNA for the CDR3 is TGTGCCAGCAGCGCCATGCAGGGGAACTATGGCTACACCTTC. It translates to CASSAMQGNYGYTF.

The J gene is TRBJ1-3, the V gene TRBV2; TRBD1 is a possible D gene (6 bases). The CDR3 has 14 residues. Germline assignment: CDR1 SNHLY and CDR2 FYNNEI. Trimming stripped 10 bases from V and 2 bases from J, with 15 bases between. The CDR3 DNA sequence: TGTGCCAATAGGGCAGGGGTCGCTGGAAACACCATATATTTT. It codes for CANRAGVAGNTIYF.

This clonotype has just one count. DNA for the CDR3: TGTGCCAGCAGTTCTCCAGGCCTTAATTCACCCCTCCACTTT. Amino acids: CASSSPGLNSPLHF. The V call is TRBV6-4, the J call TRBJ1-6; D is uncertain. With 5 bases removed from V and 6 bases from J, the gap between germline ends came to 11 bases. The CDR3 totals 14 residues. Per the germline V gene, CDR1 is MRHNA and CDR2 is SNTAGT.

Only a few counts were recorded for this clonotype. This chain links TRBV2 with TRBJ2-7, with D perhaps TRBD1 (5 bases). The V gene lost 8 bases and the J gene lost 5 bases, with 16 bases spanning the gap. Germline lookup yields CDR1 SNHLY and CDR2 FYNNEI. The CDR3 contains 13 residues. The CDR3 spells CASLVAGFHEQYF. The DNA of the CDR3 is TGTGCCAGCCTCGTGGCAGGGTTCCACGAGCAGTACTTC.

CDR3 protein: CASSPRDLNSPLHF. The CDR3 region has the DNA TGTGCCAGCAGTCCCCGGGACCTGAATTCACCCCTCCACTTT. The chain employs TRBV28 and TRBJ1-6; D perhaps matches TRBD1 (5 bases). V lost 5 bases, J lost 7 bases, and 12 bases lay in between. Germline CDR1 MDHEN, CDR2 SYDVKM. The CDR3 sequence is 14 residues long.

This chain uses TRBV28 with TRBJ2-5; TRBD2 matches at 9 bases. V shed 2 bases and J 7 bases; nucleotides not matched to a gene: 2. The CDR3 has 13 amino acids. The germline gives CDR1 MDHEN, CDR2 SYDVKM. This chain's CDR3 is CASSLAGGGTQYF. CDR3 DNA: TGTGCCAGCAGTTTAGCGGGAGGGGGGACCCAGTACTTC. Variable domain in full (rest from reference TRBV28 and TRBJ2-5): DVKVTQSSRYLVKRTGEKVFLECVQDMDHENMFWYRQDPGLGLRLIYFSYDVKMKEKGDIPEGYSVSREKKERFSLILESASTNQTSMYLCASSLAGGGTQYFGPGTRLLVL.

This clonotype was seen a single time. The chain is built from TRBV24-1 and TRBJ1-5; the D is unclear. Germline V gene lookup returns CDR1 KGHDR and CDR2 SFDVKD. The CDR3 totals 13 residues. V gave up 9 bases and J gave up 6 bases, with 14 bases separating them. CDR3 sequence: CATSGPLGQPQHF. CDR3 coding DNA: TGTGCCACCTCCGGGCCCCTAGGTCAGCCCCAGCATTTT.

This clonotype was observed at least ten times. This chain connects TRBV5-1 to TRBJ2-6; D may match TRBD1 or TRBD2 (5 bases each). This CDR3 spans 17 amino acids. Germline lookup yields CDR1 SGHRS and CDR2 YFSETQ. Trimming took 2 bases from V and 1 from J, leaving 13 bases between them. Here the CDR3 reads CASSFGAISSGANVLTF. The DNA for the CDR3 is TGCGCCAGCAGCTTCGGGGCGATCTCTTCTGGGGCCAACGTCCTGACTTTC. The whole variable domain, remainder taken from reference TRBV5-1 and TRBJ2-6, is KAGVTQTPRYLIKTRGQQVTLSCSPISGHRSVSWYQQTPGQGLQFLFEYFSETQRNKGNFPGRFSGRQFSNSRSEMNVSTLELGDSALYLCASSFGAISSGANVLTFGAGSRLTVL.

In this sample, this clonotype turned up many times. The V call is TRBV6-5, the J call TRBJ1-2, with a possible D match to TRBD1 (5 bases). Germline V gene lookup returns CDR1 MNHEY and CDR2 SVGAGI. CDR3 length: 13 residues. The ends were cut back, 7 bases at V and 0 bases at J, with 9 bases in the middle. The CDR3 sequence: CASKRGANYGYTF. For the CDR3, the DNA is TGTGCCAGCAAAAGAGGGGCTAACTATGGCTACACCTTC.

The chain links TRBV24-1 to TRBJ1-2; a weak D match, TRBD1 (5 bases). Germline CDR1 reads KGHDR; CDR2 reads SFDVKD. Deletions cut 8 bases from V and 4 bases from J, with 13 bases between. CDR3 size: 13 residues. CDR3 sequence (DNA): TGTGCCACCACCGAGGGGCCTGGCTATGGCTACACCTTC. Its protein is CATTEGPGYGYTF.

The chain uses TRBV6-1 and TRBJ1-5; no firm D call. CDR1 is MNHNS, CDR2 SASEGT, per germline. The CDR3 totals 16 residues. Deletions cut 0 bases from V and 6 bases from J, with 15 bases between. The CDR3: CASSEATRRNGQPQHF. DNA for the CDR3: TGTGCCAGCAGTGAAGCGACGCGGAGGAACGGTCAGCCCCAGCATTTT.

DNA for the CDR3: TGTGCCATCAGTGCAACTAGCGGACAAGAGACCCAGTACTTC. It yields the protein CAISATSGQETQYF. This chain connects TRBV10-3 to TRBJ2-5, with 8 nucleotides matching TRBD2. Trimming at V came to 4 bases and at J to 2 bases, leaving 3 bases not matched to a gene. The CDR3 loop spans 14 amino acids. Germline values: CDR1 ENHRY, CDR2 SYGVKD.

This clonotype was detected only a few times. The V and J genes are TRBV6-1 and TRBJ2-7; 9 bases line up with TRBD2. V was pared by 5 bases and J by 6 bases, with 11 bases of the junction left unmatched. The CDR3 is 15 amino acids. The V gene's germline CDR1 is MNHNS and CDR2 SASEGT. The CDR3 sequence is CASSLSGRRRLEQYF. CDR3 coding DNA: TGTGCCAGCAGTCTGAGCGGGAGGCGACGTCTCGAGCAGTACTTC.

This clonotype has at least ten counts. The chain uses TRBV12-3 or TRBV12-4 and TRBJ1-1; 7 nucleotides align to TRBD1. Trimming took 7 bases from V and 4 from J; bases not matched to a gene: 3. The CDR3 runs to 12 residues. For the CDR3, the DNA is TGTGCCAGCAACCCAGGGGGCACTGAAGCTTTCTTT. Protein product: CASNPGGTEAFF.